The subject of this entry is one T cell receptor beta chain. The antigen is undetermined. Germline CDR1 reads MDHEN; CDR2 reads SYDVKM. This CDR3 spans 13 amino acids. V was clipped by 7 bases and J by 5 bases; unmatched bases: 4. Measured with immunoSEQ multiplex PCR; TCRdb has only the in-frame clones, and not every one. The sample lists 90,000 to 95,000 clones; roughly nine tenths were seen once. This sample is part of a study of graft-versus-host responses after intestinal transplantation. The V and J genes are TRBV28 and TRBJ2-2; 7 bases map to TRBD1. Sequenced here: unstimulated CD8+ T cells sorted from spleen or lymph node cells, sampled before intestinal transplant. The TCR sequence derives from a human donor who received an intestinal transplant. DNA of the CDR3: TGTGCCAGCAAGACAGGGTGGACCGGGGAGCTGTTTTTT. This sequence encodes CASKTGWTGELFF.